This T cell receptor beta chain was profiled in a study of cytotoxic CD8 clonotypes in ibrutinib-treated CLL. Study summary: IGHV unmutated 17; relapsed/refractory some ten; treatment-naive approximately 15.

General study results and limits: On treatment, the uncommon public clonotypes contracted or remained stable. Sustained-remission and progressing patients' sampling times differed.

By frequency in the sample, this clone is medium-sized. Its target is not known. This CDR3 comprises 12 residues. Germline V gives CDR1 MNHNS, CDR2 SASEGT. V was shortened by 5 bases and J by 13 bases, with 17 bases between the two germline ends. Sequencing was performed with immunoSEQ multiplex PCR; in TCRdb, only in-frame clones are kept and a portion is missing. This table has roughly 38,000 clones, nearly 50% appearing once. Sequencing was performed on PBMCs, taken before ibrutinib treatment. This receptor was identified in a human donor with chronic lymphocytic leukemia. The chain recombines TRBV6-1 with TRBJ1-2, with D perhaps matching TRBD1 (6 bases). The CDR3 DNA reads as TGTGCCAGCAGTCTATGGACAGCGGGAGGCACCTTC. Protein sequence: CASSLWTAGGTF.